One sample yielded the 11 T cell receptor beta chains listed below, sequenced in a study of T-cell reconstitution after alpha-beta-depleted transplantation in children. Unique molecular identifiers were used in preparing the TCRbeta library. One entry per CDR3 protein, called by TCRdb with MiXCR from the PCR reads. The data contain around 190,000 distinct CDR3 sequences, 6.6% of them singletons. The sample consisted of PBMCs, taken before TCRalphabeta/CD19-depleted stem cell transplant. Every receptor here comes from a boy under 10 years old with acute lymphoblastic leukemia, due to receive a stem cell transplant.

This clonotype was detected a few times. The rearrangement uses TRBV5-1 and TRBJ2-7, with D perhaps TRBD2 (7 bases). The CDR3 contains 17 residues. Trimming shortened V by 4 bases and J by 0 bases, and 20 bases separated the two germline ends. In germline, CDR1 is SGHRS, CDR2 YFSETQ. The CDR3 protein is CASSPGNLRGASYEQYF. CDR3 nucleotide sequence: TGCGCCAGCAGCCCGGGGAACCTCCGGGGGGCCTCCTACGAGCAGTACTTC.

Many counts were recorded for this clonotype. V usage is TRBV7-2 and J usage is TRBJ2-7; D remains ambiguous. Germline CDR1 SGHTA, CDR2 FQGNSA. The V end was cut by 5 bases, the J end by 5 bases, with 19 bases between. There are 15 residues in the CDR3. DNA of the CDR3: TGTGCCAGCAGCGCTCCCTGGACGGACCGGGACGAGCAGTACTTC. It is translated as CASSAPWTDRDEQYF. Full variable domain (rest looked up from reference TRBV7-2 and TRBJ2-7): GAGVSQSPSNKVTEKGKDVELRCDPISGHTALYWYRQSLGQGLEFLIYFQGNSAPDKSGLPSDRFSAERTGGSVSTLTIQRTQQEDSAVYLCASSAPWTDRDEQYFGPGTRLTVT.

This clonotype was picked up a small number of times. The V gene is TRBV5-5, the J gene TRBJ1-4, with a possible D match to TRBD1 (5 bases). CDR3 length: 13 residues. Germline V gene data show CDR1 as SGHKS and CDR2 as YYEKEE (reference sequence). V was clipped by 2 bases and J by 8 bases, with 10 bases between them. The CDR3 region has the DNA TGTGCCAGCAGCTTCGCGGGGGGGGAAAAACTGTTTTTT. Protein product: CASSFAGGEKLFF.

This clonotype has ten or more counts. V usage is TRBV29-1 and J usage is TRBJ2-7; 9 positions agree with TRBD2. Per germline, CDR1 SQVTM and CDR2 ANQGSEA. The ends lost 7 bases at V and 2 bases at J; junction bases unmatched: 18. This CDR3 region has 17 residues. CDR3 coding DNA: TGCAGCGCCCTGAACGGTAGCGGGAGAGGAAGCCCCTACGAGCAGTACTTC. This sequence encodes CSALNGSGRGSPYEQYF.

V is TRBV6-5 and J is TRBJ1-2; 10 nucleotides match TRBD1. Per the germline V gene, CDR1 is MNHEY and CDR2 is SVGAGI. This CDR3 comprises 15 residues. The junction had 0 bases not matched to a gene; V was cut back by 0 bases and J by 2 bases. The CDR3 protein is CASSYSGQGNYGYTF. In DNA form, the CDR3 reads TGTGCCAGCAGTTACTCGGGACAGGGGAACTATGGCTACACCTTC.

This clonotype was counted at least ten times. The DNA for the CDR3 is TGTGCCAGCAGCCCCAGAGAGAACACTGAAGCTTTCTTT. Translated: CASSPRENTEAFF. The chain recombines TRBV3-1 with TRBJ1-1; D not certain. CDR3 length: 13 residues. Germline CDR1 is LGHDT and CDR2 is YNNKEL (reference sequence). The V and J ends lost 4 bases and 1 base respectively, with 7 bases between them.

The genes are TRBV15 and TRBJ2-3; D call uncertain. Germline CDR1 LNHNV, CDR2 YYDKDF (reference sequence). V was shortened by 0 bases and J by 0 bases, with 10 bases between the two germline ends. The CDR3 extends over 16 amino acids. The DNA of the CDR3 is TGTGCCACCAGCAGAGAGGGCCGGGTTAGCACAGATACGCAGTATTTT. It codes for CATSREGRVSTDTQYF.

CDR3 coding DNA: TGTGCCAGCTTAACCCTGGCGGGGGCCTACAATGAGCAGTTCTTC. Its translation is CASLTLAGAYNEQFF. The V gene is TRBV12-3 or TRBV12-4, the J gene TRBJ2-1, with 7 bases aligning to TRBD2. The CDR3 sequence is 15 residues long. V lost 8 bases, J lost 2 bases, and 9 bases stayed unmatched.

This clonotype was counted a few times. The V gene is TRBV7-2, the J gene TRBJ2-2; D uncertain. The CDR3 sequence is 15 residues long. Trimming shortened V by 5 bases and J by 1 base, and 11 bases separated the two germline ends. Per the germline V gene, CDR1 is SGHTA and CDR2 is FQGNSA. CDR3 in amino acids: CASSPIAENTGELFF. The CDR3 DNA is TGTGCCAGCAGCCCCATAGCCGAGAACACCGGGGAGCTGTTTTTT.

This clonotype was seen more than once but under ten times. The V gene is TRBV7-2, the J gene TRBJ1-1, with D tentatively TRBD1 (6 bases). Trimming took 7 bases from V and 3 from J, leaving 15 bases between them. The germline V gene encodes CDR1 SGHTA and CDR2 FQGNSA. There are 14 residues in the CDR3. Written as DNA, the CDR3 is TGTGCCAGCACGCTTCAACCAGGGGACACTGAAGCTTTCTTT. It codes for CASTLQPGDTEAFF.

The rearrangement uses TRBV7-9 and TRBJ2-3, with D tentatively TRBD2 (5 bases). The germline gives CDR1 SEHNR, CDR2 FQNEAQ (reference sequence). This CDR3 is built from 15 residues. V was clipped by 4 bases and J by 2 bases, with 13 bases between them. The CDR3 protein is CASSSGSEDTDTQYF. The CDR3 nucleotides read TGTGCCAGCAGCTCTGGGAGTGAGGACACAGATACGCAGTATTTT.